One and the same sample provided the 32 T cell receptor beta chains below, sequenced in a study of blood T cell repertoires in COVID-19. Clones were read by immunoSEQ multiplex PCR, and TCRdb kept only the in-frame ones, dropping some. The sample has 150,000 to 200,000 clones, about 80% seen once. The source material was peripheral blood. Receptor source: a woman of 80 years or more with acute or convalescent COVID-19.

The rearrangement links TRBV20-1 to TRBJ2-5; D is uncertain. The CDR3 covers 11 residues. V lost 3 bases and J 2 bases, leaving 4 bases between the germline ends. Germline values: CDR1 DFQATT, CDR2 SNEGSKA (reference sequence). The CDR3 region is CSASHQETQYF. The CDR3 DNA follows: TGCAGTGCTAGCCATCAAGAGACCCAGTACTTC.

This chain uses TRBV3-1 (or the pseudogene TRBV3-2) with TRBJ1-6; D not resolved. Germline CDR1 is LGHDT and CDR2 is YNNKEL (reference sequence). Between the trimmed V and J ends, which lost 6 bases and 7 bases, there was a span of 13 bases. The CDR3 runs to 14 residues. In nucleotides, the CDR3 is TGTGCCAGCAGGAAGGAGGGCTGGAATTCACCCCTCCACTTT. Protein product: CASRKEGWNSPLHF.

This clone has just one count. The chain employs TRBV27 and TRBJ1-2; 10 bases fit TRBD1. The CDR3 contains 14 residues. The germline V gene has CDR1 MNHEY and CDR2 SMNVEV (reference sequence). V lost 6 bases, J lost 7 bases, and 8 bases stayed unmatched. This CDR3 reads CASRATGGAFGYTF. DNA of the CDR3: TGTGCCAGCAGGGCGACAGGGGGCGCCTTTGGCTACACCTTC.

A single count supports this clone. The chain is built from TRBV7-3 and TRBJ2-5; D possibly corresponds to TRBD2 (7 bases). V was pared by 0 bases and J by 0 bases, with 11 bases between. This CDR3 is 16 amino acids long. Germline CDR1 and CDR2: SGHTA and FQGTGA. The CDR3: CASSLTGGGHQETQYF. CDR3 bases: TGTGCCAGCAGCTTAACCGGCGGGGGCCACCAAGAGACCCAGTACTTC.

The chain carries TRBV4-2 and TRBJ2-1, with D uncertain. This CDR3 is built from 13 residues. CDR1 and CDR2 from the germline V gene are LGHNA and YNFKEQ. V was cut by 4 bases and J by 10 bases, with 14 bases left in between. The CDR3 sequence: CASSPSSTREQFF. The CDR3 DNA reads as TGTGCCAGCAGCCCCTCGAGCACGCGGGAGCAGTTCTTC.

The chain employs TRBV11-2 and TRBJ2-2, with TRBD2 identical over 10 bases. Germline CDR1 SGHAT, CDR2 FQNNGV. The CDR3 spans 16 residues. With V trimmed by 7 bases and J by 1 base, 6 bases remained unmatched. The CDR3 sequence: CASTLAGVGNTGELFF. In DNA, the CDR3 is TGTGCCAGCACCCTAGCGGGAGTTGGGAACACCGGGGAGCTGTTTTTT.

This chain joins TRBV5-1 and TRBJ2-7, with 8 bases identical to TRBD2. The CDR3 contains 14 residues. The V gene's germline CDR1 is SGHRS and CDR2 YFSETQ. Germline trimming cut 4 bases from V and 3 bases from J; bases unmatched to any gene: 6. CDR3 residues: CASSISGTSYEQYF. The CDR3 coding sequence is TGCGCCAGCAGCATATCCGGGACTAGCTACGAGCAGTACTTC.

This chain connects TRBV19 to TRBJ1-5; 8 bases are shared with TRBD1. The CDR3 covers 13 residues. Germline V CDR1 and CDR2: LNHDA, SQIVND (reference sequence). Trimming removed 10 bases from V and 7 bases from J; junction bases left unmatched: 9. The CDR3 DNA follows: TGTGCCATTTCACAGGGGGGAAGGCAGCCCCAGCATTTT. Translation gives CAISQGGRQPQHF.

This chain uses TRBV25-1 with TRBJ2-3; 10 nucleotides match TRBD2. Unmatched junction bases numbered 15, after V lost 7 bases and J lost 5 bases. CDR3 length: 17 amino acids. Germline V gene lookup returns CDR1 MGHDK and CDR2 SYGVNS. CDR3 sequence (DNA): TGTGCCAGCACCACCCCCCCCCTAGCGGGGGATATAGATACGCAGTATTTT. Its translation: CASTTPPLAGDIDTQYF.

The chain has TRBV5-4 and TRBJ1-4, with D perhaps TRBD1 (5 bases). The germline gives CDR1 SGHNT, CDR2 YYREEE (reference sequence). The length of the CDR3 is 16 residues. Trimming took off 0 bases at V and 5 bases at J, with 14 bases between the two ends. The CDR3 region has the DNA TGTGCCAGCAGCTTGGAACCGGGACTGACGAATGAAAAACTGTTTTTT. Translated, it gives CASSLEPGLTNEKLFF.

CDR3 sequence (DNA): TGTGCCAGCAGACCCTTACCAGGTATCTATGGCTACACCTTC. Translated, it gives CASRPLPGIYGYTF. The chain uses TRBV28 and TRBJ1-2; D is undetermined. Germline V gene data show CDR1 as MDHEN and CDR2 as SYDVKM. V lost 6 bases to trimming and J lost 4 bases, with 15 bases between them. This CDR3 comprises 14 residues.

This clone has only a few counts. At one boundary the junction diverges from the germline segment, which might be a read error. The rearrangement links TRBV19 to TRBJ1-1; possibly TRBD1 for D (5 bases). This CDR3 has 13 residues. The germline V gene encodes CDR1 LNHDA and CDR2 SQIVND (reference sequence). This CDR3 is CASRIGSGAEAFF. CDR3 bases: TGTGCCAGTAGAATAGGGTCGGGGGCTGAAGCTTTCTTT. Filled out from reference TRBV19 and TRBJ1-1, the complete variable domain reads DGGITQSPKYLFRKEGQNVTLSCEQNLNHDAMYWYRQDPGQGLRLIYYSQIVNDFQKGDIAEGYSVSREKKESFPLTVTSAQKNPTAFYLCASRIGSGAEAFFGQGTRLTVV.

This rearrangement joins TRBV9 to TRBJ1-2, with D perhaps TRBD1 (5 bases). Per the germline V gene, CDR1 is SGDLS and CDR2 is YYNGEE. The CDR3 covers 13 residues. V was cut by 4 bases and J by 6 bases, with 13 bases left in between. This CDR3 reads CASSNGGFHGYTF. The DNA for the CDR3 is TGTGCCAGCAGCAACGGGGGTTTCCATGGCTACACCTTC.

The chain employs TRBV5-1 and TRBJ1-3; 8 positions match TRBD1. This CDR3 is built from 16 residues. Germline assignment: CDR1 SGHRS and CDR2 YFSETQ. V gave up 1 base and J gave up 3 bases; unmatched junction bases: 6. The CDR3 nucleotides are TGCGCCAGCAGCTTGAATGGACAGGGTGATGGAAACACCATATATTTT. Amino acid sequence: CASSLNGQGDGNTIYF. The whole variable domain, remainder taken from reference TRBV5-1 and TRBJ1-3, is KAGVTQTPRYLIKTRGQQVTLSCSPISGHRSVSWYQQTPGQGLQFLFEYFSETQRNKGNFPGRFSGRQFSNSRSEMNVSTLELGDSALYLCASSLNGQGDGNTIYFGEGSWLTVV.

The V and J genes are TRBV7-9 and TRBJ2-1; 11 bases line up with TRBD2. The length of the CDR3 is 16 residues. The germline V gene has CDR1 SEHNR and CDR2 FQNEAQ (reference sequence). With 5 bases clipped from V and 8 bases from J, the junction kept 11 bases outside the gene matches. CDR3: CASSRSGTSGLYEQFF. The DNA for the CDR3 is TGTGCCAGCAGCCGCTCCGGGACTAGCGGTTTGTATGAGCAGTTCTTC.

This rearrangement joins TRBV28 to TRBJ1-1, with 9 positions matching TRBD1. Trimming removed 5 bases from V and 3 bases from J; junction bases left unmatched: 7. This CDR3 contains 15 residues. Germline V CDR1 and CDR2: MDHEN, SYDVKM. This CDR3 reads CASSNFRQGDTEAFF. The CDR3 nucleotides are TGTGCCAGCAGTAATTTCCGACAGGGGGACACTGAAGCTTTCTTT.

This chain links TRBV5-1 with TRBJ2-5; D unclear. The CDR3 length is 14 residues. Trimming pared 1 base from V and 2 bases from J, leaving 9 bases between. The V gene's germline CDR1 is SGHRS and CDR2 YFSETQ. The CDR3 nucleotides read TGCGCCAGCAGCTTGACGAGCGCTCAAGAGACCCAGTACTTC. It yields the protein CASSLTSAQETQYF.

The rearrangement links TRBV6-5 to TRBJ2-7; 7 bases align to TRBD2. Germline trimming cut 5 bases from V and 2 bases from J; bases unmatched to any gene: 9. The CDR3 is made up of 15 amino acids. Germline V gives CDR1 MNHEY, CDR2 SVGAGI. CDR3: CASSKSGLEPYEQYF. The CDR3 coding sequence is TGTGCCAGCAGTAAATCTGGACTAGAACCCTACGAGCAGTACTTC.

Only a few counts were recorded for this clone. The genes are TRBV7-9 and TRBJ1-1, with D hard to call. The CDR3 sequence is 15 residues long. From germline, CDR1 is SEHNR and CDR2 FQNEAQ (reference sequence). Trimming left V 3 bases short and J 6 bases short, with 17 bases between. CDR3 coding DNA: TGTGCCAGCAGCTTTTTTGGGGAGCCGGAGGCTGAAGCTTTCTTT. Translating it yields CASSFFGEPEAEAFF.

The rearrangement uses TRBV7-6 and TRBJ2-1; TRBD1 matches at 10 bases. The length of the CDR3 is 16 residues. J gave up 6 bases and V 5 bases, and 10 bases lay outside the gene matches. Germline-derived CDR1 and CDR2 are SGHVS and FNYEAQ. The CDR3 loop is CASSTWDRGSSNEQFF. For the CDR3, the DNA is TGTGCCAGCAGCACGTGGGACAGGGGATCGAGCAATGAGCAGTTCTTC.

The J gene is TRBJ2-5, the V gene TRBV18; tentatively, D is TRBD1 (6 bases). Germline CDR1 KGHSH, CDR2 LQKENI. This CDR3 has 15 residues. V shed 1 base and J shed 5 bases, with 14 bases lying between them. The DNA for the CDR3 is TGTGCCAGCTCACCACTTTTTCAGGGGCACGAGACCCAGTACTTC. This translates into CASSPLFQGHETQYF.

As concerns this clone: Sequence at one end of the junction differs from germline and may be a read error. The chain carries TRBV3-1 (or the pseudogene TRBV3-2) and TRBJ1-6; the D is unclear. CDR1 is LGHDT and CDR2 is YNNKEL in the germline V gene (reference sequence). The CDR3 is 15 amino acids. The CDR3 coding sequence is TGTGCCAGCAGTCAAGAGAGCTCCTATAATTCACCCCTCCACTTT. Encoded protein: CASSQESSYNSPLHF.

This clone was counted between two and nine times. V gene TRBV28 combines with J gene TRBJ2-7, with D tentatively TRBD2 (5 bases). The CDR3 runs to 14 residues. The V gene lost 7 bases and the J gene lost 2 bases, with 15 bases spanning the gap. The V gene's germline CDR1 is MDHEN and CDR2 SYDVKM. The CDR3 protein is CASTQRTVTYEQYF. In nucleotides, the CDR3 is TGTGCCAGCACACAACGGACTGTGACCTACGAGCAGTACTTC.

The chain joins TRBV28 to TRBJ2-3, with 13 bases identical to TRBD2. The trim removed 7 bases at V and 5 bases at J, leaving 6 bases unmatched. Germline V gene sequence: CDR1 MDHEN, CDR2 SYDVKM. The CDR3 is 15 residues long. Here the CDR3 DNA reads TGTGCCAGCACACTAGCGGGGGGGTTTGAAGATACGCAGTATTTT. Amino acid sequence: CASTLAGGFEDTQYF.

The chain has TRBV18 and TRBJ2-7; 10 bases match TRBD1. Germline V CDR1 and CDR2: KGHSH, LQKENI. The CDR3 is 15 amino acids. The junction had 7 bases not matched to a gene; V was cut back by 2 bases and J by 6 bases. In DNA, the CDR3 is TGTGCCAGCTCACCATTTGGGACAGGGGTCGCCGAGCAGTACTTC. This encodes CASSPFGTGVAEQYF.

The rearrangement joins TRBV2 to TRBJ1-6, with 7 bases fitting TRBD1. Germline-derived CDR1 and CDR2 are SNHLY and FYNNEI. The CDR3 is 13 amino acids. V shed 9 bases, J shed 3 bases, and the junction held 2 bases outside the gene matches. The chain's CDR3 is CASGTDYNSPLHF. CDR3 bases: TGTGCCAGTGGGACAGACTATAATTCACCCCTCCACTTT.

This clone was found a few times. The chain employs TRBV13 and TRBJ2-7, with D perhaps TRBD1 (6 bases). CDR3 size: 13 residues. V lost 6 bases and J lost 3, with 12 bases in between. CDR1 is PRHDT and CDR2 is FYEKMQ in the germline V gene (reference sequence). Written as DNA, the CDR3 is TGTGCCAGCAGGGGGGCACTCAGCTACGAGCAGTACTTC. This gives the protein CASRGALSYEQYF.

The V gene is TRBV25-1, the J gene TRBJ1-2; 7 positions match TRBD1. Germline V gene data show CDR1 as MGHDK and CDR2 as SYGVNS. This CDR3 has 14 amino acids. After removal of 0 bases from V and 7 bases from J, the junction contained 5 bases not matched to a gene. CDR3 sequence: CASSEYDREAGYTF. The CDR3, as DNA: TGTGCCAGCAGTGAATATGACAGGGAAGCTGGCTACACCTTC.

CDR3 region: CASSMGGLSNQPQHF. Written as DNA, the CDR3 is TGTGCCAGTAGTATGGGGGGTCTGAGCAATCAGCCCCAGCATTTT. The chain joins TRBV19 to TRBJ1-5; TRBD1 might be the D (5 bases). CDR1 is LNHDA and CDR2 is SQIVND in the germline V gene (reference sequence). The length of the CDR3 is 15 residues. The ends were cut back, 3 bases at V and 1 base at J, with 10 bases in the middle.

The table lists this clone with a few counts. The chain joins TRBV20-1 to TRBJ1-4; possibly TRBD1 for D (6 bases). Trimming removed 3 bases at V and 6 bases at J, with 17 bases between. There are 15 residues in the CDR3. Germline CDR1 and CDR2: DFQATT and SNEGSKA (reference sequence). The chain's CDR3 is CSASGIRGSDEKLFF. CDR3 coding DNA: TGCAGTGCTAGTGGAATCAGGGGATCGGATGAAAAACTGTTTTTT.

The chain is built from TRBV10-3 and TRBJ2-5; no clear D. There are 12 residues in the CDR3. V dropped 2 bases and J dropped 2 bases, with 3 bases sitting between them. Germline values: CDR1 ENHRY, CDR2 SYGVKD. Here the CDR3 reads CAISELQETQYF. In DNA form, the CDR3 reads TGTGCCATCAGTGAGCTTCAAGAGACCCAGTACTTC.

The rearrangement uses TRBV12-5 and TRBJ2-1, with 7 bases that match TRBD1. CDR1 LGHNT and CDR2 FRNRAP come from the germline V gene. The trim removed 6 bases at V and 8 bases at J, leaving 7 bases unmatched. This CDR3 has 13 residues. Here the CDR3 DNA reads TGTGCTAGTGGACGAGAGGGGGCCCATGAGCAGTTCTTC. It codes for CASGREGAHEQFF.